This T cell receptor (beta chain) came from a study of technical replicates of blood from a few donors. CDR3 size: 9 residues. V was trimmed by 5 bases and J by 12 bases, leaving 7 bases between them. The germline gives CDR1 SEHNR, CDR2 FQNEAQ (reference sequence). Libraries were prepared by immunoSEQ multiplex PCR; TCRdb keeps only in-frame clonotypes and omits some of them. This table has roughly 79,000 clones, over 95% appearing once. The table lists this clone with a count of one. This receptor was obtained from a human donor in good health. The J gene is TRBJ1-1, the V gene TRBV7-9; D remains unclear. Sequenced sample: T cells isolated from PBMCs. The CDR3 protein is CASSPGTFF. The CDR3 DNA follows: TGTGCCAGCAGCCCCGGGACTTTCTTT.